The present T cell receptor beta chain was sequenced within a study of cytomegalovirus exposure and HLA in healthy donors. Study-wide results and limits: The study designated some 180 TCR beta chains cytomegalovirus-associated.

This clone came up a few times. Its antigen is not known. 13 Jbeta primers and 60 Vbeta primers were used for the PCR. Clones were read by immunoSEQ multiplex PCR, and TCRdb kept only the in-frame ones, dropping some. Of about 150,000 clones listed, approximately 72% are singletons. The source material was PBMCs. The TCR originated in a man aged 18 to 29 in good health and CMV-seronegative.

Written as DNA, the CDR3 is TGTGCCAGCAGGGACAGGGGCCTTCAGCCCCAGCATTTT. Protein sequence: CASRDRGLQPQHF. The chain combines TRBV2 with TRBJ1-5; 9 bases fit TRBD1. CDR1 SNHLY and CDR2 FYNNEI come from the germline V gene. V trimming: 6 bases; J trimming: 6 bases; junction bases outside the gene matches: 3. The CDR3 is 13 amino acids.